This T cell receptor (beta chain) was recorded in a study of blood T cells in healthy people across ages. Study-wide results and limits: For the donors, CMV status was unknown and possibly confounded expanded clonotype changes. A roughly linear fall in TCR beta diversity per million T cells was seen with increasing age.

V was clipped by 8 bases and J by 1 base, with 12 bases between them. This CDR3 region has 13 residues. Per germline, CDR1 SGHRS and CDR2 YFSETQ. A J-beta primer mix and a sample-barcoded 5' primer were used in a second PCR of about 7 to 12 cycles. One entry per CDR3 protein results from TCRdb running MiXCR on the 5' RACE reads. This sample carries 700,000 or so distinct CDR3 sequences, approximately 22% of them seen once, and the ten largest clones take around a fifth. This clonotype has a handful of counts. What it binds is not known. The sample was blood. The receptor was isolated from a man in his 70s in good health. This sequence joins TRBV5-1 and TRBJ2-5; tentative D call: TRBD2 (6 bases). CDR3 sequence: CASRRGPQETQYF. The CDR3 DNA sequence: TGCGCCAGTAGGAGGGGTCCCCAAGAGACCCAGTACTTC.